This record covers a single T cell receptor beta chain. The data were obtained in a study of T cell changes during pregnancy in multiple sclerosis. The assay was immunoSEQ multiplex PCR, and TCRdb's table has in-frame clones only and misses some. The sample has just under 65,000 clones; around 91% are singletons. This CDR3 region has 14 residues. Between the trimmed V and J ends, which lost 7 bases and 5 bases, there was a span of 17 bases. Germline CDR1 and CDR2: SEHNR and FQNEAQ (reference sequence). The material was peripheral blood, obtained after pregnancy. The gene calls are TRBV7-9 and TRBJ1-2; no firm D call. This receptor was obtained from a female donor in good health, enrolled as a control in a pregnancy study. DNA for the CDR3: TGTGCCAGCACCGGACCTCTCGGAGGGTATGGCTACACCTTC. Translated: CASTGPLGGYGYTF.